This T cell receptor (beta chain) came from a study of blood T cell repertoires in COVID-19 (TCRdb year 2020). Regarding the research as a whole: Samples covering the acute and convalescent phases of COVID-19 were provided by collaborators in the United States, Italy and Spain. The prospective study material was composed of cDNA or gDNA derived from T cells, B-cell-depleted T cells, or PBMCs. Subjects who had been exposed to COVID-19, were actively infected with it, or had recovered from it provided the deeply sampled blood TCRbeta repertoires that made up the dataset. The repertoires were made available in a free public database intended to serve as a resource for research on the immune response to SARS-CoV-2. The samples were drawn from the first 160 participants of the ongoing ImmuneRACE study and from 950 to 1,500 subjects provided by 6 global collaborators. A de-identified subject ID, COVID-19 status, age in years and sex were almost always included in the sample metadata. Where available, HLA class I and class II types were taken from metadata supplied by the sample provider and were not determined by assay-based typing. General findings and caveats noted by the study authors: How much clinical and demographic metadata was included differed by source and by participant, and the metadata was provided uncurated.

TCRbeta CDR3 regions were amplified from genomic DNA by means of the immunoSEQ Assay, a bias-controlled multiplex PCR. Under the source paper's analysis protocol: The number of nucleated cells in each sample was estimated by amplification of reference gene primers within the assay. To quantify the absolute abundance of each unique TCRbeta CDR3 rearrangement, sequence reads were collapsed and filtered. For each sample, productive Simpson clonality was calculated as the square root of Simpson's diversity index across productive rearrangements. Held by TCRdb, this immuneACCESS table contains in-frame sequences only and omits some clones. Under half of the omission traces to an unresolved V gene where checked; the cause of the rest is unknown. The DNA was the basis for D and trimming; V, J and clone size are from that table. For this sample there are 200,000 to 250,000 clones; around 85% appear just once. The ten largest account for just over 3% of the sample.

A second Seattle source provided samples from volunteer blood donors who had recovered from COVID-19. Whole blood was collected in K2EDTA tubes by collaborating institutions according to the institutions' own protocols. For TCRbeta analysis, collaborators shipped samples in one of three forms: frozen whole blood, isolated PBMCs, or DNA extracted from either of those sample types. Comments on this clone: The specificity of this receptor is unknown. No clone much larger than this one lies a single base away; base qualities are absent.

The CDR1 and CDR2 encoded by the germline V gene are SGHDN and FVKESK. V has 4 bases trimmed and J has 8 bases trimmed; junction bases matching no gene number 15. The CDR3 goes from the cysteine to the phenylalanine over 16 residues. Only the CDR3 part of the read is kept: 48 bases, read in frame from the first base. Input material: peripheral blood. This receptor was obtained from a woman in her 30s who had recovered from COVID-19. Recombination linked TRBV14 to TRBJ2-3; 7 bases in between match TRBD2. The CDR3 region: CASSLIAGLFIGTQYF. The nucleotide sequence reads TGTGCCAGCAGCCTTATAGCGGGCCTTTTTATAGGTACGCAGTATTTT.